A selection of T cell receptor beta chains follows, all from one sample in a study of T cell changes during pregnancy in multiple sclerosis. Libraries were prepared by immunoSEQ multiplex PCR; TCRdb keeps only in-frame clonotypes and omits some of them. The repertoire has 55,000 to 65,000 clones, roughly 93% of them found once; the top ten carry about 2.6%. The sample consisted of CD8+ T cells from peripheral blood mononuclear cells, taken in the third trimester of pregnancy. These receptors were collected from a female donor with multiple sclerosis, enrolled in a pregnancy study. Both conserved end residues are part of each CDR3. A D gene is named only where the DNA matches it firmly. The size field is filled for only some rows; it gives once, few, many or a size class.

d_gene: TRBD2
abundance: -
v_gene: TRBV5-8
len: 16
j_gene: TRBJ2-3
CDR3nt: TGTGCCAGCAGCCCCGGGACTAGCGCTAGCACAGATACGCAGTATTTT
CDR3aa: CASSPGTSASTDTQYF

d_gene: -
abundance: -
v_gene: TRBV19
len: 13
j_gene: TRBJ2-7
CDR3nt: TGTGCCAGTAGTATTTGGCAGGGGTACGAGCAGTACTTC
CDR3aa: CASSIWQGYEQYF

d_gene: TRBD2
abundance: -
v_gene: TRBV5-1
len: 15
j_gene: TRBJ2-7
CDR3nt: TGCGCCAGCAGGGTCACGTCGGGAGGAGCCTACGAGCAGTACTTC
CDR3aa: CASRVTSGGAYEQYF

d_gene: TRBD2
abundance: -
v_gene: TRBV19
len: 15
j_gene: TRBJ2-5
CDR3nt: TGTGCCAGTAGTATGACTAGCGGGACACAAGAGACCCAGTACTTC
CDR3aa: CASSMTSGTQETQYF

d_gene: -
abundance: -
v_gene: TRBV7-6
len: 12
j_gene: TRBJ2-7
CDR3nt: TGTGCCAGCTCATTGTTAGGGAGCGAGCAGTACTTC
CDR3aa: CASSLLGSEQYF

d_gene: TRBD2
abundance: -
v_gene: TRBV27
len: 17
j_gene: TRBJ2-2
CDR3nt: TGTGCCAGCAGTTCCCTGGGAGGGTATGCGAACACCGGGGAGCTGTTTTTT
CDR3aa: CASSSLGGYANTGELFF

d_gene: -
abundance: -
v_gene: TRBV19
len: 14
j_gene: TRBJ2-7
CDR3nt: TGTGCCAGTAGTCCTGCGGGTCTTACCTACGAGCAGTACTTC
CDR3aa: CASSPAGLTYEQYF

d_gene: TRBD1
abundance: -
v_gene: TRBV7-8
len: 15
j_gene: TRBJ2-3
CDR3nt: TGTGCCAGCAGCCCCCCGGGACAGAGAACAGATACGCAGTATTTT
CDR3aa: CASSPPGQRTDTQYF

d_gene: TRBD2
abundance: once
v_gene: TRBV9
len: 16
j_gene: TRBJ2-1
CDR3nt: TGTGCCAGCAGCGTAGCGGGAACGGGAGGGCTCAATGAGCAGTTCTTC
CDR3aa: CASSVAGTGGLNEQFF

d_gene: -
abundance: few
v_gene: TRBV13
len: 15
j_gene: TRBJ2-7
CDR3nt: TGTGCCAGCAGCCCGAGGCGCGCAGGGTTGAACGAGCAGTACTTC
CDR3aa: CASSPRRAGLNEQYF

d_gene: TRBD1
abundance: -
v_gene: TRBV6-1
len: 14
j_gene: TRBJ2-7
CDR3nt: TGTGCCAGCAATCACAGGGGAAGTGCGTACGAGCAGTACTTC
CDR3aa: CASNHRGSAYEQYF

d_gene: TRBD2
abundance: -
v_gene: TRBV7-9
len: 17
j_gene: TRBJ2-5
CDR3nt: TGTGCCAGCAGCATGGGACTAGCGGGGGGGGTAGGGGAGACCCAGTACTTC
CDR3aa: CASSMGLAGGVGETQYF

d_gene: -
abundance: once
v_gene: TRBV23-1
len: 12
j_gene: TRBJ2-7
CDR3nt: TGCGCCAGCAGTCGTCCGGGACTGGCTAAGTACTTC
CDR3aa: CASSRPGLAKYF

d_gene: -
abundance: -
v_gene: TRBV19
len: 12
j_gene: TRBJ2-7
CDR3nt: TGTGCCAGTAGTATAACGACGGGAGAGCAGTACTTC
CDR3aa: CASSITTGEQYF

d_gene: -
abundance: -
v_gene: TRBV7-3
len: 14
j_gene: TRBJ2-5
CDR3nt: TGTGCCAGCAGCTTAAACGGAGGACGGGAGACCCAGTACTTC
CDR3aa: CASSLNGGRETQYF

d_gene: TRBD1
abundance: -
v_gene: TRBV2
len: 14
j_gene: TRBJ1-2
CDR3nt: TGTGCCAGCAGTTTCGGACAGGGAGGATATGGCTACACCTTC
CDR3aa: CASSFGQGGYGYTF

d_gene: -
abundance: -
v_gene: TRBV2
len: 15
j_gene: TRBJ2-6
CDR3nt: TGTGCCAGCAGTGAGCAGGGCTCTGGGGCCAACGTCCTGACTTTC
CDR3aa: CASSEQGSGANVLTF

d_gene: -
abundance: once
v_gene: TRBV7-9
len: 19
j_gene: TRBJ2-3
CDR3nt: TGTGCCAGCAGCCCGCCTGGGGGTGAGAAGCGGGCAGGTGTGGATACGCAGTATTTT
CDR3aa: CASSPPGGEKRAGVDTQYF

d_gene: TRBD2
abundance: -
v_gene: TRBV7-9
len: 14
j_gene: TRBJ2-1
CDR3nt: TGTGCCAGCAGCTTTAAGCGGGAGTTCAATGAGCAGTTCTTC
CDR3aa: CASSFKREFNEQFF

d_gene: -
abundance: -
v_gene: TRBV28
len: 15
j_gene: TRBJ2-1
CDR3nt: TGTGCCACCCTATTGGTGCCCGCATCCTACAATGAGCAGTTCTTC
CDR3aa: CATLLVPASYNEQFF

d_gene: TRBD2
abundance: -
v_gene: TRBV4-2
len: 15
j_gene: TRBJ2-7
CDR3nt: TGTGCCAGCAGCCAAGAAGGGACTAGTGGGTACGAGCAGTACTTC
CDR3aa: CASSQEGTSGYEQYF

d_gene: TRBD1
abundance: -
v_gene: TRBV5-8
len: 14
j_gene: TRBJ1-2
CDR3nt: TGTGCCAGCAGTTTTGTACAGGGGGGAAAGGGCTACACCTTC
CDR3aa: CASSFVQGGKGYTF

d_gene: TRBD2
abundance: once
v_gene: TRBV11-3
len: 14
j_gene: TRBJ2-1
CDR3nt: TGTGCCAGCAGCTTAATGGTGCGGGAGGTAAGCCAGTTCTTC
CDR3aa: CASSLMVREVSQFF

d_gene: TRBD1
abundance: -
v_gene: TRBV2
len: 14
j_gene: TRBJ1-2
CDR3nt: TGTGCCAGCAGTGCGGGACAGGGGGCGCAGGGCTACACCTTC
CDR3aa: CASSAGQGAQGYTF

d_gene: -
abundance: -
v_gene: TRBV27
len: 14
j_gene: TRBJ2-7
CDR3nt: TGTGCCAGCAGTTTTTCTGTCGGGTCCTACGAGCAGTACTTC
CDR3aa: CASSFSVGSYEQYF